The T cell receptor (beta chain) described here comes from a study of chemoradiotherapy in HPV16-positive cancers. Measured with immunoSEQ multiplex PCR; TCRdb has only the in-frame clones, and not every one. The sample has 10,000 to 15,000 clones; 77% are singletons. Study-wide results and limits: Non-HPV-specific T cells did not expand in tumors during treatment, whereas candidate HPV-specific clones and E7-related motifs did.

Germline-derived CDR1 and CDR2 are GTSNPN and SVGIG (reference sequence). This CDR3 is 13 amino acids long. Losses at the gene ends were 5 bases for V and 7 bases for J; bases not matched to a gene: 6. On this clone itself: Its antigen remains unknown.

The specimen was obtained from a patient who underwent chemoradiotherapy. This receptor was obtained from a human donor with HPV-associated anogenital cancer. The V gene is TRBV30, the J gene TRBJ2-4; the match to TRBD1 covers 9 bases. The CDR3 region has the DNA TGTGCCTGGCCGGGACAGGGCCCCAACATTCAGTACTTC. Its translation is CAWPGQGPNIQYF.